A single sample gave rise to the 28 T cell receptor beta chains below, sequenced in a study of T cell responses to AZD1222 COVID-19 vaccine. TCRdb's table, derived via immunoSEQ multiplex PCR, lists solely in-frame clones and lacks some. The sample has approximately 190,000 clones; roughly 92% are singletons. Sequenced here: peripheral blood, sampled 28 days after the second AZD1222 dose. These receptors originate from an adult who received the AZD1222 COVID-19 vaccine.

With respect to this clone: The sample carries other DNA sequences with the same CDR3. The genes are TRBV6-5 and TRBJ1-1, with TRBD1 as a possible D gene (5 bases). CDR1 and CDR2 from the germline V gene are MNHEY and SVGAGI. V shed 5 bases and J shed 0 bases, with 13 bases lying between them. This CDR3 spans 15 amino acids. CDR3 protein: CASSRGTGLNTEAFF. CDR3 coding DNA: TGTGCCAGCAGTAGAGGGACGGGGTTGAACACTGAAGCTTTCTTT.

The genes are TRBV9 and TRBJ2-5, with D maybe TRBD2 (5 bases). The CDR3 contains 13 residues. CDR1 SGDLS and CDR2 YYNGEE come from the germline V gene. Trimming took 2 bases from V and 1 from J, leaving 6 bases between them. The CDR3 reads CASSVGVQETQYF. CDR3 nucleotide sequence: TGTGCCAGCAGCGTCGGGGTCCAAGAGACCCAGTACTTC. The entire variable domain, with the rest obtained from reference TRBV9 and TRBJ2-5, is as follows: DSGVTQTPKHLITATGQRVTLRCSPRSGDLSVYWYQQSLDQGLQFLIQYYNGEERAKGNILERFSAQQFPDLHSELNLSSLELGDSALYFCASSVGVQETQYFGPGTRLLVL.

V and J are TRBV18 and TRBJ1-2; 7 positions agree with TRBD1. CDR1 and CDR2 (germline): KGHSH, LQKENI. The CDR3 is made up of 14 amino acids. The V segment lost 5 bases and the J segment 2 bases; nucleotides outside the gene matches: 5. This chain's CDR3 is CASSTGQDNYGYTF. The CDR3 DNA reads TGTGCCAGCTCAACCGGACAGGACAACTATGGCTACACCTTC.

This chain joins TRBV11-2 and TRBJ2-5; no firm D call. CDR3 length: 12 residues. CDR1 is SGHAT, CDR2 FQNNGV, per germline. With 0 bases removed from V and 1 base from J, the gap between germline ends came to 0 bases. CDR3 residues: CASSLDQETQYF. The CDR3 DNA reads TGTGCCAGCAGCTTAGACCAAGAGACCCAGTACTTC.

The genes are TRBV19 and TRBJ1-2; 8 nucleotides line up with TRBD1. Trimming removed 6 bases from V and 0 bases from J; junction bases left unmatched: 3. The CDR3 sequence is 14 residues long. Per germline, CDR1 LNHDA and CDR2 SQIVND (reference sequence). CDR3 residues: CASRETGANYGYTF. The CDR3 DNA reads TGTGCCAGTAGGGAGACAGGGGCTAACTATGGCTACACCTTC.

The V gene is TRBV7-8, the J gene TRBJ1-1; D remains unclear. CDR3 length: 13 residues. Germline CDR1 and CDR2: SGHVS and FQNEAQ. With 1 base removed from V and 5 bases from J, the gap between germline ends came to 8 bases. CDR3 DNA sequence: TGTGCCAGCAGCTTAGTAGGTGAAACTGAAGCTTTCTTT. Its protein is CASSLVGETEAFF.

J is TRBJ1-2 and V is TRBV15; D ambiguous. The CDR3 has 17 residues. The germline V gene has CDR1 LNHNV and CDR2 YYDKDF (reference sequence). The V and J ends lost 0 bases and 3 bases respectively, with 17 bases between them. The CDR3 DNA sequence: TGTGCCACCAGCAGAGATAGGCAAAGGGAGTTTTACTATGGCTACACCTTC. Amino acids: CATSRDRQREFYYGYTF.

The CDR3 region has the DNA TGTGCCAGCAGCTTGTACGCAGGGGGTAATTCACCCCTCCACTTT. It encodes CASSLYAGGNSPLHF. The rearrangement uses TRBV11-1 and TRBJ1-6; 7 nucleotides line up with TRBD1. This CDR3 is 15 amino acids long. The J segment lost 6 bases and the V segment lost 3 bases, leaving 5 bases of the junction unmatched. Per germline, CDR1 SGHAT and CDR2 FQDESV (reference sequence).

The chain couples TRBV19 to TRBJ1-5, with D unclear. The germline V gene encodes CDR1 LNHDA and CDR2 SQIVND (reference sequence). Trimming stripped 5 bases from V and 7 bases from J, with 21 bases between. This CDR3 has 16 amino acids. CDR3: CASSLEPRASGQPQHF. CDR3 bases: TGTGCCAGTAGTCTCGAACCGAGGGCCTCCGGGCAGCCCCAGCATTTT.

V usage is TRBV7-8 and J usage is TRBJ2-7, with 8 bases identical to TRBD2. The CDR3 is 16 residues long. After removal of 1 base from V and 0 bases from J, the junction contained 5 bases not matched to a gene. CDR1 is SGHVS, CDR2 FQNEAQ, per germline. The chain's CDR3 is CASSLEGGTSSYEQYF. In DNA, the CDR3 is TGTGCCAGCAGCTTAGAGGGCGGGACTAGCTCCTACGAGCAGTACTTC.

The V and J genes are TRBV4-1 and TRBJ1-6; no reliable D call. CDR3 size: 15 residues. Germline lookup yields CDR1 MGHRA and CDR2 YSYEKL. Trimming shortened V by 0 bases and J by 5 bases, and 8 bases separated the two germline ends. The CDR3 spells CASSQEGGDNSPLHF. In DNA, the CDR3 is TGCGCCAGCAGCCAAGAAGGCGGAGATAATTCACCCCTCCACTTT.

The V gene is TRBV11-2, the J gene TRBJ1-6; D gene uncertain. The germline V gene has CDR1 SGHAT and CDR2 FQNNGV. V was pared by 2 bases and J by 0 bases, with 8 bases between. The CDR3 is made up of 16 amino acids. The CDR3 nucleotides read TGTGCCAGCAGCTTATCGGCGAGCTCCTATAATTCACCCCTCCACTTT. Translating it yields CASSLSASSYNSPLHF.

This clone has only a few counts. This sequence joins TRBV19 and TRBJ1-5, with D possibly being TRBD1 (5 bases). The germline V gene has CDR1 LNHDA and CDR2 SQIVND (reference sequence). The CDR3 is made up of 13 amino acids. V gave up 7 bases and J gave up 7 bases, with 14 bases separating them. CDR3 residues: CASNDREGQPQHF. In nucleotides, the CDR3 is TGTGCCAGTAATGACCGTGAGGGGCAGCCCCAGCATTTT.

The count of this clone is one. V usage is TRBV21-1 and J usage is TRBJ1-4; TRBD1, as called in the table, went unchecked against the DNA. TRBV21-1 is designated a pseudogene. The CDR3 is 16 amino acids. Here the CDR3 DNA reads TGTGCCAGCAGCAAAGGATCTGCGACAGGGCCTGAAAAACTGTTTTTT. This codes for CASSKGSATGPEKLFF.

V is TRBV4-2 and J is TRBJ1-6, with a possible D match to TRBD1 (5 bases). V dropped 0 bases and J dropped 10 bases, with 19 bases sitting between them. The CDR3 extends over 17 amino acids. Germline V CDR1 and CDR2: LGHNA, YNFKEQ. The CDR3 DNA follows: TGTGCCAGCAGCCAAGAAACAAAAGCAGGGCCCTTGTCACCCCTCCACTTT. As protein: CASSQETKAGPLSPLHF.

V usage is TRBV24-1 and J usage is TRBJ2-1; a possible D gene is TRBD2 (7 bases). V lost 0 bases, J lost 1 base, and 9 bases lay in between. Per germline, CDR1 KGHDR and CDR2 SFDVKD. The length of the CDR3 is 16 residues. For the CDR3, the DNA is TGTGCCACCAGTGATTTGAGGGGGGGGTCCTACAATGAGCAGTTCTTC. Protein product: CATSDLRGGSYNEQFF.

The chain links TRBV19 to TRBJ1-5; 7 bases align to TRBD1. Trimming took 6 bases from V and 0 from J; bases not matched to a gene: 2. The CDR3 sequence is 14 residues long. In germline, CDR1 is LNHDA, CDR2 SQIVND (reference sequence). The CDR3 region has the DNA TGTGCCAGTAGGGGACAGCTTAGCAATCAGCCCCAGCATTTT. Protein product: CASRGQLSNQPQHF.

This clone appeared once. V gene TRBV6-5 combines with J gene TRBJ1-5, with no clear D. The V gene lost 0 bases and the J gene lost 4 bases, with 4 bases spanning the gap. The CDR3 is made up of 13 amino acids. CDR1 is MNHEY and CDR2 is SVGAGI in the germline V gene. The CDR3 spells CASSYSRNQPQHF. The CDR3 DNA sequence: TGTGCCAGCAGTTACTCAAGGAATCAGCCCCAGCATTTT.

The V and J genes are TRBV2 and TRBJ1-1; D gene unclear. The V gene lost 7 bases and the J gene lost 4 bases, with 10 bases spanning the gap. This CDR3 spans 12 amino acids. Germline CDR1 is SNHLY and CDR2 is FYNNEI. CDR3 amino acids: CASKSGGTEAFF. Here the CDR3 DNA reads TGTGCCAGCAAGTCAGGTGGCACTGAAGCTTTCTTT.

The rearrangement joins TRBV18 to TRBJ2-5; TRBD2 agrees at 9 bases. The CDR3 sequence is 16 residues long. The V segment lost 3 bases and the J segment 3 bases; nucleotides outside the gene matches: 8. CDR1 is KGHSH, CDR2 LQKENI, per germline. The CDR3 spells CASSPLGAGGEETQYF. The CDR3 DNA sequence: TGTGCCAGCTCACCCCTAGGAGCGGGGGGTGAAGAGACCCAGTACTTC.

This chain connects TRBV7-9 to TRBJ1-1; D is ambiguous. Germline CDR1 SEHNR, CDR2 FQNEAQ (reference sequence). The CDR3 covers 15 residues. Trimming shortened V by 4 bases and J by 5 bases, and 17 bases separated the two germline ends. CDR3 loop: CASSSSRTPGTEAFF. The CDR3 coding sequence is TGTGCCAGCAGCTCTTCCCGGACCCCGGGGACTGAAGCTTTCTTT.

This chain connects TRBV7-9 to TRBJ2-7; D unclear. V gave up 0 bases and J gave up 3 bases, with 9 bases separating them. This CDR3 is 14 amino acids long. Germline CDR1 and CDR2: SEHNR and FQNEAQ (reference sequence). The CDR3 region has the DNA TGTGCCAGCAGCTTAGCCCACTTGATCTACGAGCAGTACTTC. As protein: CASSLAHLIYEQYF.

The DNA of the CDR3 is TGTGCCTGGAGTGTAAGGGCTTTTCAAACCCTGGATACGCAGTATTTT. It encodes CAWSVRAFQTLDTQYF. The rearrangement links TRBV30 to TRBJ2-3; D is unclear. V was trimmed by 0 bases and J by 6 bases, leaving 19 bases between them. The CDR3 extends over 16 amino acids. Germline loops: CDR1 GTSNPN, CDR2 SVGIG (reference sequence).

The rearrangement uses TRBV12-3 or TRBV12-4 and TRBJ2-1, with TRBD2 as a possible D gene (6 bases). Trimming pared 2 bases from V and 9 bases from J, leaving 11 bases between. The CDR3 extends over 13 amino acids. CDR3 in DNA: TGTGCCAGCAGTTTATTGGGACTCTCTGAGCAGTTCTTC. Amino acid sequence: CASSLLGLSEQFF.

This clone was seen once. The genes are TRBV12-3 or TRBV12-4 and TRBJ1-2; maybe TRBD1 (5 bases). V dropped 5 bases and J dropped 8 bases, with 9 bases sitting between them. The CDR3 loop spans 11 amino acids. The CDR3 DNA follows: TGTGCCAGCAGTGCGGGACCCGGCTACACCTTC. It yields the protein CASSAGPGYTF.

The chain joins TRBV2 to TRBJ1-2, with a tentative D call TRBD1 (5 bases). Deletions cut 7 bases from V and 4 bases from J, with 10 bases between. The germline V gene encodes CDR1 SNHLY and CDR2 FYNNEI. The CDR3 has 12 residues. Here the CDR3 DNA reads TGTGCCAGCACCGGGGGACTCTATGGCTACACCTTC. This gives the protein CASTGGLYGYTF.

This clone has only one observation. The chain couples TRBV5-4 to TRBJ1-1; D not certain. Per germline, CDR1 SGHNT and CDR2 YYREEE (reference sequence). The V gene lost 6 bases and the J gene lost 3 bases, with 12 bases spanning the gap. This CDR3 is 13 amino acids long. CDR3 amino acids: CASNLDGHTEAFF. CDR3 DNA sequence: TGTGCCAGCAACCTTGACGGGCACACTGAAGCTTTCTTT.

The chain uses TRBV18 and TRBJ1-6; the D gene is possibly TRBD1 (6 bases). This CDR3 spans 14 amino acids. With 10 bases removed from V and 8 bases from J, the gap between germline ends came to 18 bases. Germline lookup yields CDR1 KGHSH and CDR2 LQKENI. In nucleotides, the CDR3 is TGTGCCACCTCCACGCGGGGGCTGGATTCACCCCTCCACTTT. As protein: CATSTRGLDSPLHF.